Here is one TCR beta chain with its context. Its antigen is undetermined. None of the donors, who were healthy HIV-negative adults, had recently had acute infections or vaccinations. A CD45RA+ naive subset and a CD45RA-negative memory subset were split from CD4+ cells. Per the authors' pipeline: Junction-only immunoSEQ sequences carried no quality scores, so filtering differed. Sequencing was performed with immunoSEQ multiplex PCR; in TCRdb, only in-frame clones are kept and a portion is missing. V, J and clone size derive from that table, while D and trimming were established from the DNA sequence. Of 650,000 to 750,000 clones in the sample, roughly 70% were seen once. The sample belongs to a study of shared clonotypes between healthy human individuals. Points from the study as a whole: It was the non-shared clonotypes that had lower generation probabilities than clonotypes shared by all four donors.

This CDR3 region has 16 residues. With V trimmed by 0 bases and J by 0 bases, 2 bases remained unmatched. Germline loops: CDR1 MRHNA, CDR2 SNTAGT. The rearrangement joins TRBV6-4 to TRBJ2-1; TRBD2 agrees at 7 bases. The clonotype comes from a woman younger than 45 in good health. Material: memory CD4+ T cells sorted from blood. Subset given: CD45RA-negative fraction. CDR3 residues: CASSDSAGSSYNEQFF. The DNA of the CDR3 is TGTGCCAGCAGTGACTCAGCGGGGAGCTCCTACAATGAGCAGTTCTTC.